This TCR beta chain derives from a study of cytomegalovirus exposure and HLA in healthy donors (TCRdb year 2017). About the full investigation: According to an earlier analysis of 587 of the donors, some 180 million T cells yielded 90 million to 140 million unique TCR beta sequences and approximately 300 Gb of sequence data. Roughly 300 gigabases of sequencing data and approximately 84 million unique TCR sequences were included in an early release covering several hundred HLA-typed donors. Of the approximately 400 genotyped donors, around 81% fell in the genetic ancestry cluster associated with self-reported Caucasian donors. The study aimed to test whether signatures of past pathogen exposure could be identified by cataloging public T cell receptors. Using immunosequencing, the study profiled T cell repertoires from approximately 700 subjects and related those repertoires to cytomegalovirus serostatus. Along with the roughly 710-subject first cohort, a separate validation cohort of over a hundred different subjects was used. The study combined high-throughput TCR immunosequencing, statistical association of individual TCRs with disease status, and machine learning to predict cytomegalovirus infection status. A later analysis re-analyzed previously published TCR beta repertoires from approximately 700 donors and added high-resolution HLA genotyping to study TCR occurrence patterns. The later analysis used no new phenotypic data to find candidate immune exposures, relying instead on TCR beta sequences and their occurrence across donors. In an earlier analysis of 587 of the donors, high-throughput TCR beta sequencing was used to judge whether each TCR beta V gene segment behaved as functional or pseudogenic. Alongside the repertoire data, information on donor age, sex, ethnicity and CMV serostatus was compiled. In a later genetic analysis, genome-wide SNP genotypes for about 65% of the roughly 700 donors were used, and that subset was treated as a discovery cohort. Every discovery cohort repertoire had been produced on one sequencing platform. Class I and class II HLA loci were covered by the typing at four-digit resolution. Typing coverage varied by locus: roughly 629-630 donors for A, B, C, DRB1 and DQB1; roughly 520 for DQA1; around 610 for DPA1; approximately 490 for DPB1. Several DR-DQ haplotypes were handled as single units for association and clustering because linkage in the cohort was strong. On average, roughly 200,000 unique TCR beta nucleotide sequences were sequenced per donor among some 420 genotyped donors of the cohort, with roughly 20% of those sequences being non-productive. The paper's findings and limits, for the study overall: The cohort was sequenced for TCR beta chains only, and without alpha or paired-chain data the features that could be detected were limited. The presence/absence analyses assumed that sequencing depth was roughly uniform across donors, and that assumption may not be true. Linkage disequilibrium might explain the correlated functional status among segregating V segments, but an unknown experimental factor could not be ruled out. A later analysis found that HLA-associated TCR beta chains were more clonally expanded and had lower generation probabilities than equally common non-associated chains. In a later analysis, several top co-occurrence clusters were reported to appear linked to parvovirus B19, influenza, CMV and Epstein-Barr virus. A later genetic analysis reported fewer N-insertions in productive TCRs among donors in an Asian-associated ancestry cluster than the roughly 640-donor mean. In a later analysis, the rate of TCR association differed among HLA loci, with DRB1 alleles having the most associated TCRs and HLA-C alleles having the fewest. Most TCR sequences were observed very rarely across donors, whereas some public TCRs were present in many individuals. A total of 150 to 200 TCR beta chains were listed by the study as associated with cytomegalovirus. Some IMGT-functional V segments, including TRBV6-2 and TRBV6-3, could not be told apart with the 87-base-pair reads, so those segments were excluded. Cytomegalovirus status was reported to be diagnosed by the classifier with high specificity and sensitivity in both the original and validation cohorts. A cluster of highly shared sequence variants was judged likely to be a technical artifact of the sequencing pipeline. The earlier analysis of some 540 of the donors excluded 15 to 20 rarely observed V segments, including chromosome 9 orphons, because counts were too low. The authors suggested that the approach could potentially be extended to other disease states and immunological phenotypes. According to a later analysis, most CMV-associated TCR beta chains appeared to be HLA-restricted, and the HLA associations seemed to be driven largely by CMV exposure. Immune exposure information for the cohort was limited to CMV serostatus. Because HLA typing was unavailable for some donors at each locus, only the typed subset was used in association tests. Specific HLA alleles were associated with some 15,000 TCR beta sequences at a false discovery rate of 0.05 in a later analysis. A further reported finding was that TCR beta sequences accurately predicted the HLA-A and HLA-B alleles for most subjects in the first cohort. Strong co-occurrence of HLA alleles, especially DR and DQ, made assigning TCR associations to individual alleles difficult. Three of the identified cytomegalovirus-associated TCR beta chains were confirmed in vitro to be specific for cytomegalovirus antigens. V-gene and J-gene trimming of TCR beta chains was associated with a missense DCLRE1C variant in a later genetic analysis, and the association was replicated in an independent cohort. Broadly in line with IMGT annotations, most TCR beta V segments showed up in productive rearrangements about 90% or about 30% of the time in an earlier analysis of 450 to 600 of the donors.

The cohort comprised some 730 healthy bone marrow donors. All cohort members were sampled while nominally healthy, although unrecorded immune exposures were likely present. The donor was CMV seronegative and was included in the group of a few hundred seronegative cohort members. Each donor provided a peripheral blood sample, and peripheral blood mononuclear cells were used for TCR beta sequencing. The Qiagen DNeasy Blood Extraction Kit was used to extract genomic DNA from the blood cell samples. V is cut back by 5 bases and J by 2 bases, with 9 bases in the junction unmatched. The germline V gene (reference sequence) yields PRHDT for CDR1 and FYEKMQ for CDR2. The CDR3, cysteine through phenylalanine, is 18 amino acids long. The entry retains the CDR3 DNA only, 54 bases that are in frame from base 1. The method was the immunoSEQ multiplex PCR assay. A mixture of 60 forward primers for TCR Vbeta segments and 13 reverse primers for TCR Jbeta segments was used in the multiplex PCR. The CDR3 region of rearranged TCR beta genes was amplified from genomic DNA by a multiplex PCR assay. On the Illumina HiSeq System, the amplified TCR beta libraries were sequenced as 87-base-pair reads. Processing in the source paper ran as follows. A later analysis counted about 82 million unique TCR beta chains across the approximately 700 repertoires, and about 10 million of these chains were shared by at least two donors. A nearest-neighbor algorithm error-corrected the raw reads and collapsed the reads into unique sequences, merging closely related sequences to remove PCR and sequencing errors. To assign V, D and J gene segments, CDR3 sequences were aligned to IMGT reference sequences. Each retained sequence needed at least a six-nucleotide match to both a V gene segment and a J gene segment. Rearrangements were called productive when the CDR3 lacked stop codons and stayed in frame with V and J; all others were non-productive. CDR3 was defined by IMGT convention, running from the second conserved V-encoded cysteine to the conserved J-encoded phenylalanine. The earlier analysis of some 600 of the donors excluded sequences that lacked an unambiguous match to a single V gene segment. In an earlier analysis of approximately 550 of the donors, V segments were called functional above 56.7% productive rearrangements and were called segregating when the between-donor standard deviation exceeded 5%. A statistical classification framework was developed to diagnose cytomegalovirus status using the catalog of TCR beta chain sequences. In a later analysis, V and J genes were assigned by comparing TCR nucleotide sequences against IMGT/GENE-DB human TR gene sequences. Using the TCRdist pipeline, a later analysis assigned CDR3 sequences along with most-parsimonious VDJ recombination scenarios. A later analysis defined each TCR beta chain by its CDR3 amino acid sequence plus V-gene family, and excluded reads lacking a unique V-gene family. A later analysis removed 592 highly shared, low-generation-probability nucleotide sequences to deal with suspected cross-contamination and a sequencing artifact. In a later analysis, a clonal expansion index for each public chain was calculated from normalized within-repertoire ranks of inferred template counts. Generation probabilities in a later analysis came from a VDJ recombination model fitted to out-of-frame rearrangements, and those results were checked against IGoR. In a later analysis, hypergeometric tests were used to score TCR-TCR, TCR-HLA and TCR-CMV co-occurrence, with a repertoire-size bias correction applied to TCR pairs. In a later analysis, false discovery rates were estimated by permuting HLA or CMV assignments 20 times. In a later analysis, co-occurring TCRs were grouped with DBSCAN, and TCRdist sequence similarity was added when clustering was performed within HLA-allele-positive subsets. Repertoires with fewer than 30,000 or more than 120,000 public chains were left out of co-occurrence clustering, as were a few repertoires with anomalous nucleotide sharing. Sourced from immuneACCESS, this table was stored by TCRdb with only in-frame sequences that have V and J called. A share of the clones is absent; for the studies checked, an unresolved V gene accounts for under half, and the remainder has no known explanation. V and J calls and clone size are as listed in that table; D and trimming were resolved from the DNA. The sample has under 200,000 clones on record, 60% to 80% of them singletons. Jointly, the top ten make up about 2.4% of the sample.

In the case of this clone: Its antigen is currently not known. Qualities for individual bases were not recorded, and no much larger clone is one base off.

The receptor comes from a man aged 55 to 70 in good health and CMV-seronegative. The chain is assembled from TRBV13 and TRBJ2-3; TRBD2 lines up with 14 middle nucleotides. Sequencing used PBMCs. CDR3 protein: CASSHRTSGGPDTDTQYF. The nucleotide sequence is given as TGTGCCAGCAGCCATCGGACTAGCGGGGGGCCTGACACAGATACGCAGTATTTT.